This paragraph covers one TCR beta chain sequence. What it binds is unknown. This sample stems from a study of shared clonotypes between healthy human individuals. As originally analysed: ImmunoSEQ output lacked quality scores and full-length reads, limiting matched filtering. The table came from immunoSEQ multiplex PCR; TCRdb's copy has only in-frame clones and leaves some out. That table is the source of V, J and clone size, and D and trimming were worked out from the DNA. The sample yields a few million clones, approximately 93% seen once. The germline V and J ends were trimmed by 3 bases and 7 bases, with 10 bases remaining between them. The length of the CDR3 is 13 residues. The germline V gene has CDR1 LNHDA and CDR2 SQIVND (reference sequence). The study, taken as a whole, reports: Sampling covered nothing but blood. Tissue TCR repertoires likely differ from those found in blood.

This chain uses TRBV19 with TRBJ1-3; D not certain. The sequenced material came from naive CD4+ T cells from PBMCs. The subset is: CD45RA+ positively selected. This clonotype originated in a man aged 18-30 years in good health. Some clones in this sample may be carry-over from other donors' samples. CDR3: CASSIDGVNTIYF. The CDR3 DNA reads TGTGCCAGTAGTATCGACGGGGTGAACACCATATATTTT.